One sample yielded the 9 T cell receptor beta chains listed below, sequenced in a study of metastatic and nonmetastatic thyroid tumors. Treatment of any kind had been given to no patient before thyroid surgery. TCRdb re-clonotyped the PCR reads via MiXCR. The repertoire consists of around 30,000 clones, with less than 30% occurring once and the leading ten covering just over 14%. The specimen sequenced was blood. The origin of the receptors is a female donor with papillary thyroid cancer or a benign thyroid nodule (not recorded which). Some clones in this sample may be carry-over from other donors' samples.

Ten or more counts support this clone. The chain combines TRBV6-5 with TRBJ1-1; unclear D gene. Germline CDR1 MNHEY, CDR2 SVGAGI. The germline V and J ends were trimmed by 2 bases and 0 bases, with 10 bases remaining between them. This CDR3 contains 15 residues. The CDR3 region is CASSYDWRVNTEAFF. As DNA, the CDR3 is TGTGCCAGCAGTTACGATTGGCGGGTGAACACTGAAGCTTTCTTT.

This clone turned up a few times. The gene calls are TRBV20-1 and TRBJ2-7; 12 bases agree with TRBD2. The CDR3 consists of 14 residues. Unmatched junction bases numbered 5, after V lost 3 bases and J lost 5 bases. The germline gives CDR1 DFQATT, CDR2 SNEGSKA (reference sequence). CDR3 residues: CSASGLAGINEQYF. The CDR3 bases are TGCAGTGCTAGCGGACTAGCGGGAATCAACGAGCAGTACTTC.

This clone came up many times. The sample has other DNA sequences that encode this CDR3 too. The rearrangement uses TRBV10-1 and TRBJ1-2, with D hard to call. V was shortened by 2 bases and J by 4 bases, with 2 bases between the two germline ends. Germline V gives CDR1 WNHNN, CDR2 SYGVQD (reference sequence). This CDR3 has 11 residues. CDR3 residues: CASSEGYGYTF. The DNA for the CDR3 is TGCGCCAGCAGTGAGGGCTATGGCTACACCTTC.

This clone was recorded many times. The genes are TRBV6-6 and TRBJ2-2; D is unresolved. Germline V CDR1 and CDR2: MNHNY, SVGAGI (reference sequence). The CDR3 extends over 17 amino acids. V shed 0 bases and J shed 0 bases, with 11 bases lying between them. The CDR3, as DNA: TGTGCCAGCAGTTACTCCAACAGAGGCGCGAACACCGGGGAGCTGTTTTTT. Its protein is CASSYSNRGANTGELFF.

This clone was detected ten times or more. The V gene is TRBV11-2, the J gene TRBJ2-3, with 7 bases identical to TRBD1. This CDR3 has 13 amino acids. V shed 6 bases, J shed 4 bases, and the junction held 4 bases outside the gene matches. Germline values: CDR1 SGHAT, CDR2 FQNNGV. CDR3 in DNA: TGTGCCAGCAGAGCAGGGGGAGCAGATACGCAGTATTTT. As protein: CASRAGGADTQYF.

This clone was seen a handful of times. The junction departs from the called germline gene at one end, perhaps through a read error. V and J are TRBV19 and TRBJ2-2; D might be TRBD2 (5 bases). In germline, CDR1 is LNHDA, CDR2 SQIVND (reference sequence). The CDR3 length is 15 residues. In DNA, the CDR3 is TGTGCCAGTAGTATGAAACAGCAAAGCACCGGGAAGCTGTTTTTT. Translating gives CASSMKQQSTGKLFF.

Judged by abundance, this clone is medium-sized. The rearrangement links TRBV6-2 or TRBV6-3 to TRBJ1-1, with D maybe TRBD1 (6 bases). With 3 bases removed from V and 1 base from J, the gap between germline ends came to 15 bases. CDR1 and CDR2 from the germline V gene are MNHEY and SVGEGT. The CDR3 runs to 16 residues. CDR3 sequence reads: CASSYRSGETNTEAFF. As DNA, the CDR3 is TGTGCCAGCAGTTATAGGTCAGGGGAGACGAACACTGAAGCTTTCTTT.

In this sample, this clone turned up many times. V gene TRBV6-1 combines with J gene TRBJ2-1, with 11 bases identical to TRBD2. V shed 7 bases and J 8 bases; nucleotides not matched to a gene: 10. The length of the CDR3 is 15 residues. CDR1 and CDR2 from the germline V gene are MNHNS and SASEGT. The CDR3, as DNA: TGTGCCAGCACTCTGACTAGCGGGAACTTCGATGAGCAGTTCTTC. Encoded protein: CASTLTSGNFDEQFF.

V is TRBV7-2 and J is TRBJ2-7; TRBD2 aligns across 8 bases. CDR3 size: 14 residues. From germline, CDR1 is SGHTA and CDR2 FQGNSA. V lost 1 base to trimming and J lost 4 bases; unmatched junction nucleotides: 3. The CDR3, as DNA: TGTGCCAGCAGCTTAGATTCTAGCGGGTACGAGCAGTACTTC. It codes for CASSLDSSGYEQYF.